Listed below are T cell receptor beta chains from one sample, sequenced in a study of CD8+ T cells in alopecia areata. Assay used: immunoSEQ multiplex PCR; TCRdb lists only in-frame clones, some missing. This repertoire shows about 250,000 clones, roughly two thirds found once; its top ten account for more than 0.95%. Source: CD4+ T cells sorted from blood, taken at week 0. Receptors were obtained from a human donor with alopecia areata. The CDR3 runs from the conserved cysteine through the conserved F or W. The order of the fields is D gene, clone size, J gene, V gene, CDR3 protein, CDR3 DNA. A D gene is named only where the DNA matches it firmly. Clone size is not always given. Where it is, it says once, few, many or a class for expanded clones.

d_gene: NA; abundance: once; j_gene: TRBJ1-2; v_gene: TRBV25-1; CDR3aa: CASSEEVRGYTF; CDR3nt: TGTGCCAGCAGTGAGGAGGTTCGTGGCTACACCTTC
d_gene: NA; abundance: NA; j_gene: TRBJ1-2; v_gene: TRBV6-5; CDR3aa: CASSPPGLYNYGYTF; CDR3nt: TGTGCCAGCAGTCCCCCGGGACTATACAACTATGGCTACACCTTC
d_gene: TRBD2; abundance: NA; j_gene: TRBJ2-5; v_gene: TRBV5-4; CDR3aa: CASSSLSGGKETQYF; CDR3nt: TGTGCCAGCAGTTCCCTTAGCGGGGGAAAAGAGACCCAGTACTTC
d_gene: TRBD1; abundance: NA; j_gene: TRBJ1-1; v_gene: TRBV30; CDR3aa: CAWSVTGAASEAFF; CDR3nt: TGTGCCTGGAGTGTAACAGGGGCGGCAAGTGAAGCTTTCTTT
d_gene: NA; abundance: few; j_gene: TRBJ2-3; v_gene: TRBV29-1; CDR3aa: CSVEGIRLTGTDTQYF; CDR3nt: TGCAGCGTTGAAGGGATTCGGCTGACGGGCACAGATACGCAGTATTTT
d_gene: NA; abundance: NA; j_gene: TRBJ2-2; v_gene: TRBV9; CDR3aa: CASSVVAEWTGELFF; CDR3nt: TGTGCCAGCAGCGTAGTAGCGGAGTGGACCGGGGAGCTGTTTTTT
d_gene: NA; abundance: NA; j_gene: TRBJ2-7; v_gene: TRBV10-3; CDR3aa: CAISNRSSYEQYF; CDR3nt: TGTGCCATCAGTAACAGAAGCTCCTACGAGCAGTACTTC
d_gene: NA; abundance: NA; j_gene: TRBJ2-1; v_gene: TRBV7-6; CDR3aa: CASSLALRAAYNEQFF; CDR3nt: TGTGCCAGCAGCTTAGCGCTACGGGCGGCCTACAATGAGCAGTTCTTC
d_gene: NA; abundance: NA; j_gene: TRBJ2-3; v_gene: TRBV2; CDR3aa: CASSSVHWADTQYF; CDR3nt: TGTGCCAGCAGTTCAGTTCATTGGGCAGATACGCAGTATTTT
d_gene: NA; abundance: NA; j_gene: TRBJ2-5; v_gene: TRBV27; CDR3aa: CASRQQETQYF; CDR3nt: TGTGCCAGCAGACAGCAAGAGACCCAGTACTTC
d_gene: NA; abundance: NA; j_gene: TRBJ1-5; v_gene: TRBV7-9; CDR3aa: CASSGTGSNQPQHF; CDR3nt: TGTGCCAGCAGCGGGACGGGAAGCAATCAGCCCCAGCATTTT
d_gene: TRBD1; abundance: NA; j_gene: TRBJ1-2; v_gene: TRBV5-1; CDR3aa: CASSLEAGGYGYTF; CDR3nt: TGCGCCAGCAGCTTGGAGGCAGGGGGCTATGGCTACACCTTC
d_gene: NA; abundance: NA; j_gene: TRBJ1-5; v_gene: TRBV12-5; CDR3aa: CASGGDYLNQPQHF; CDR3nt: TGTGCTAGTGGAGGGGACTACCTCAATCAGCCCCAGCATTTT
d_gene: NA; abundance: NA; j_gene: TRBJ2-7; v_gene: TRBV27; CDR3aa: CASSSTASYEQYF; CDR3nt: TGTGCCAGCAGTTCCACAGCATCCTACGAGCAGTACTTC
d_gene: NA; abundance: few; j_gene: TRBJ2-3; v_gene: TRBV7-2; CDR3aa: CASSLDTDTQYF; CDR3nt: TGTGCCAGCAGCTTAGACACAGATACGCAGTATTTT
d_gene: NA; abundance: NA; j_gene: TRBJ1-1; v_gene: TRBV30; CDR3aa: CAWSGLIEAFF; CDR3nt: TGTGCCTGGAGTGGATTGATAGAAGCTTTCTTT
d_gene: NA; abundance: NA; j_gene: TRBJ2-7; v_gene: TRBV15; CDR3aa: CATSSAGQPPYEQYF; CDR3nt: TGTGCCACCAGCAGTGCGGGACAGCCTCCCTACGAGCAGTACTTC
d_gene: TRBD1; abundance: NA; j_gene: TRBJ2-3; v_gene: TRBV9; CDR3aa: CASSVGRTGTDTQYF; CDR3nt: TGTGCCAGCAGCGTAGGTCGGACAGGGACAGATACGCAGTATTTT
d_gene: TRBD2; abundance: NA; j_gene: TRBJ2-3; v_gene: TRBV7-2; CDR3aa: CASRKTSGRADTQYF; CDR3nt: TGTGCCAGCCGGAAGACTAGCGGGAGGGCAGATACGCAGTATTTT
d_gene: NA; abundance: NA; j_gene: TRBJ2-1; v_gene: TRBV2; CDR3aa: CASSDYSHEFF; CDR3nt: TGTGCCAGCAGCGACTATTCTCATGAGTTCTTC
d_gene: NA; abundance: once; j_gene: TRBJ1-2; v_gene: TRBV25-1; CDR3aa: CASSAPSIGQGGYTF; CDR3nt: TGTGCCAGCAGTGCCCCCTCCATAGGGCAGGGGGGCTACACCTTC
d_gene: NA; abundance: NA; j_gene: TRBJ2-5; v_gene: TRBV29-1; CDR3aa: CSVGRDGDTTQYF; CDR3nt: TGCAGCGTGGGTAGGGACGGAGATACGACCCAGTACTTC